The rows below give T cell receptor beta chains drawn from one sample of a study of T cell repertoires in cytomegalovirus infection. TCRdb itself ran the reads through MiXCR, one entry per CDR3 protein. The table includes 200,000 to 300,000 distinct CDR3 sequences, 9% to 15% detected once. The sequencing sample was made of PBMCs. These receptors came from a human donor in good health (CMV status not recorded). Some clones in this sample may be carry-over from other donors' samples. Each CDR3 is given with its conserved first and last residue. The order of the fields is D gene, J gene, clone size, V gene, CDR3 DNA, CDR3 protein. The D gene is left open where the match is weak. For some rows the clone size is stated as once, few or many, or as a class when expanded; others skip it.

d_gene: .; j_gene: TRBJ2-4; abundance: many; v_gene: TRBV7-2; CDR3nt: TGTGCCAGCAGCTCGAGACAGGGAGGCACCAAAAACATTCAGTACTTC; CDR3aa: CASSSRQGGTKNIQYF
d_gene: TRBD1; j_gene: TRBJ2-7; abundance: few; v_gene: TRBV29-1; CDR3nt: TGCAGCGTGGGGACAGGGGACGAGCAGTACTTC; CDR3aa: CSVGTGDEQYF
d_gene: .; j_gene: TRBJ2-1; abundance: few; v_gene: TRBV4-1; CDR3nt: TGCGCCAGCAGCCCTCGCGGGGACGGAGCCTACAATGAGCAGTTCTTC; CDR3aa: CASSPRGDGAYNEQFF
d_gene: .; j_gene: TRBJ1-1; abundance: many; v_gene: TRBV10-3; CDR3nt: TGTGCCATCAATGAGGGGGTCTGGGGGAACACTGAAGCTTTCTTT; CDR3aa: CAINEGVWGNTEAFF
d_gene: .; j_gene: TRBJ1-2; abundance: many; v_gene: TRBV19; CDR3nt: TGTGCCAGTAGTATAGATGCCGGGATTTTGGACTATGGCTACACCTTC; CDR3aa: CASSIDAGILDYGYTF
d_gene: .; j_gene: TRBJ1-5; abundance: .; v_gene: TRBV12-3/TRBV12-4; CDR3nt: TGTGCCAACAGCCCCAGGGGTGCTAGCAATCAGCCCCAGCATTTT; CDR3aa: CANSPRGASNQPQHF
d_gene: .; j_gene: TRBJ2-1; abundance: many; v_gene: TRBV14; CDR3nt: TGTGCCAGCAGCCCCCGACTAGAAGGGGCTGAGCAGTTCTTC; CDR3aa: CASSPRLEGAEQFF
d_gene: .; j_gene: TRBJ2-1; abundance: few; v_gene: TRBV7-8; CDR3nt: TGTGCCAGCAGCTCCCACAGCTATGAGCAGTTCTTC; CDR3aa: CASSSHSYEQFF
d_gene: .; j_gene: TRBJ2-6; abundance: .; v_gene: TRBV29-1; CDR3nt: TGCAGCGTTACAAAACAGGGGGGGACTGGGGCCAACGTCCTGACTTTC; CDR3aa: CSVTKQGGTGANVLTF
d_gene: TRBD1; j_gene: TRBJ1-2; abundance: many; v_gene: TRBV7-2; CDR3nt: TGTGCCAGCAGCACTGGACAGGGGGAAAATGGCTACACCTTC; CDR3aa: CASSTGQGENGYTF
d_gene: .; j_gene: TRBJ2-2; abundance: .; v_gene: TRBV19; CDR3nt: TGTGCCAGTATGAGGCCCGCGCGTAAGGAGACCGGGGAGCTGTTTTTT; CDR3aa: CASMRPARKETGELFF
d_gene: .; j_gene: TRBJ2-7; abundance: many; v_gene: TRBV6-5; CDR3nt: TGTGCCAGCAGCGGGGGCGGGGGTTACTACGAGCAGTACTTC; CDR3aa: CASSGGGGYYEQYF
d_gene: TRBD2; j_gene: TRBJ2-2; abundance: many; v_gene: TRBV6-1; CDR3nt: TGTGCCAGCAACCTAGGCGGCGGGAGGTCCACCGGGGAGCTGTTTTTT; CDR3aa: CASNLGGGRSTGELFF
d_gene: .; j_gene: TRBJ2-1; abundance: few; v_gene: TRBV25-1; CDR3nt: TGTGCCGCGGCCTTGGGGTCCGGCAATGAGCAGTTCTTC; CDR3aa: CAAALGSGNEQFF
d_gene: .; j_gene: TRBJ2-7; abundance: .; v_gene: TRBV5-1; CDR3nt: TGCGCCAGCAGCATGAAACCCCCGGGCAGGAACTTGTACGAGCAGTACTTC; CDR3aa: CASSMKPPGRNLYEQYF
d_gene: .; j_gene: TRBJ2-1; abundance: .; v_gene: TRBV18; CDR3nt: TGTGCCAGCTCACCCCTGACCAATGAGCAGTTCTTC; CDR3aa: CASSPLTNEQFF
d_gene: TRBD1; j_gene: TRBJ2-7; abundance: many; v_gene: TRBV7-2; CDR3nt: TGTGCCAGCAAACCCGGGACAGGGGTTCCCTACGAGCAGTACTTC; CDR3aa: CASKPGTGVPYEQYF
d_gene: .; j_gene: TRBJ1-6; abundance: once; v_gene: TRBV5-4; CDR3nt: TGTGCCAGCAGCTGGAAAAACTCGGGAAGGAATTCACCCCTCCACTTT; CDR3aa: CASSWKNSGRNSPLHF
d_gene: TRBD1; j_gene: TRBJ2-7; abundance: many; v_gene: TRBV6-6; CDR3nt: TGTGCCAGCACCACCCTCCCGGGACAGGGGGCCTACGAGCAGTACTTC; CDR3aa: CASTTLPGQGAYEQYF
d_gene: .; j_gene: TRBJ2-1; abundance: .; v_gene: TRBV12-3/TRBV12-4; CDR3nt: TGTGCCAGCTATCCCGGGACCTTTAAGAGAAATGAGCAGTTCTTC; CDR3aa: CASYPGTFKRNEQFF
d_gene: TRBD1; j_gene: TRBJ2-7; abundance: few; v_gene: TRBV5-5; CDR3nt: TGTGCCAGCGTCCCCGGGACAGGGGTCTCCTACGAGCAGTACTTC; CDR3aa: CASVPGTGVSYEQYF
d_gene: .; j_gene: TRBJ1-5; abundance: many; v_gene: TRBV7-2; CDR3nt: TGTGCCAGCAGCTTACAGGGTATGAAGCCCCAGCATTTT; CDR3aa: CASSLQGMKPQHF
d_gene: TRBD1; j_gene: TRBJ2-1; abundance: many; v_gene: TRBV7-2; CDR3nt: TGTGCCAGCAGCTTAGCGACAGGGGGCGCTTTGCATGAGCAGTTCTTC; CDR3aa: CASSLATGGALHEQFF